This TCR beta chain comes out of a study of tumor-infiltrating lymphocytes in primary liver carcinoma. The template, 450 to 650 ng total RNA, yielded TCR beta cDNA made with a constant-region primer. ARM-PCR, slightly modified, supplied the TCR beta libraries through three nested multiplex PCR rounds. TRBV1-TRBV30 forward primers paired with a C-beta reverse primer were used in the first two PCR rounds, which ran roughly 9 cycles each. TCRdb processed the multiplex PCR reads anew with MiXCR; each CDR3 protein has one entry. The sample shows around 100,000 distinct CDR3 sequences, 55% to 70% of them seen only once. In regard to this clonotype: The conserved final phenylalanine or tryptophan is absent from the CDR3, which likely points to a read error.

The CDR3 is 20 residues long. CDR1 MGHRA and CDR2 YSYEKL come from the germline V gene. From about 19-30 mg of unsorted bulk tissue, DNA and RNA were co-extracted together. More than 80% viable tumor cells made up every tumor sample. This TCR came from a woman aged 55-69 years with primary liver carcinoma and hepatitis B virus infection. The chain carries TRBV4-1 and TRBJ2-1; 9 bases match TRBD2. Sequenced material: liver tumor tissue from sampling region 5. Subset defined: tumor region T5, tumor centre. DNA for the CDR3: TGCGCCAGCAGCCCAATCCCCGGGACTAGCTTCGAGAGCTCCTGCAATGAGCAGTTCTCT. Amino acids: CASSPIPGTSFESSCNEQFS.